The TCR beta chain under discussion was sequenced for a study of CD8 T cells in ankylosing spondylitis. This clonotype was seen only a few times. TCRdb re-derived calls from the 5' RACE reads in MiXCR, one entry per CDR3 protein. The profile shows hundreds of thousands of distinct CDR3 sequences, 20% of them singletons. Trimming removed 4 bases from V and 5 bases from J; junction bases left unmatched: 9. The CDR3 contains 17 residues. Germline V lookup: CDR1 DFQATT, CDR2 SNEGSKA (reference sequence). The chain has TRBV20-1 and TRBJ2-1, with 15 positions matching TRBD2. Material: blood, either unsorted or a sorted T cell fraction (not recorded which). This sequence originates from a male donor with ankylosing spondylitis or in good health (not recorded which). In nucleotides, the CDR3 is TGCAGTGCTACTTCGGGACTAGCGGGGGGAGGAAACAATGAGCAGTTCTTC. It specifies CSATSGLAGGGNNEQFF.